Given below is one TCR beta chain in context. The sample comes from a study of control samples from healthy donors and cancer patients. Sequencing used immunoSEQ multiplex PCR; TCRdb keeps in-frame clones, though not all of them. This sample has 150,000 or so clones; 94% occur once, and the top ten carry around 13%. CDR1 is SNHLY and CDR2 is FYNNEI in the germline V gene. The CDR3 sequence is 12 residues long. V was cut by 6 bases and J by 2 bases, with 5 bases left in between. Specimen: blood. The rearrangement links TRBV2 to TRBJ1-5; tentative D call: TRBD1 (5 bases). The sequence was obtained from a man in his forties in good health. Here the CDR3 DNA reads TGTGCCAGCAGGGGGGGCAATCAGCCCCAGCATTTT. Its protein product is CASRGGNQPQHF. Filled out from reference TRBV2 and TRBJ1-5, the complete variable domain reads EPEVTQTPSHQVTQMGQEVILRCVPISNHLYFYWYRQILGQKVEFLVSFYNNEISEKSEIFDDQFSVERPDGSNFTLKIRSTKLEDSAMYFCASRGGNQPQHFGDGTRLSIL.